Listed here is a single T cell receptor beta chain. Its antigen is not identified. Trimming removed 5 bases at V and 4 bases at J, with 7 bases between. The CDR3 covers 12 residues. Germline CDR1 is LGHNT and CDR2 is FRNRAP. The data are from a study of cytomegalovirus exposure and HLA in healthy donors. Broader study findings: Specific recognition of CMV antigens was confirmed in vitro for a few chains (all CMV-associated).

PCR used 60 Vbeta primers and 13 Jbeta primers. Assay used: immunoSEQ multiplex PCR; TCRdb lists only in-frame clones, some missing. The sample includes 150,000 or so clones, around 75% of them seen just once. Sequencing input: PBMCs. The TCR comes from a man aged 18 to 30 in good health and CMV-seropositive. The chain carries TRBV12-5 and TRBJ2-3, with D hard to call. The CDR3 DNA reads TGTGCTAGTGGTCCCCTCCCAGATACGCAGTATTTT. Protein product: CASGPLPDTQYF. The variable domain in full, completed from reference TRBV12-5 and TRBJ2-3, reads DARVTQTPRHKVTEMGQEVTMRCQPILGHNTVFWYRQTMMQGLELLAYFRNRAPLDDSGMPKDRFSAEMPDATLATLKIQPSEPRDSAVYFCASGPLPDTQYFGPGTRLTVL.